The rows below give T cell receptor beta chains drawn from one sample of a study of cytomegalovirus exposure and HLA in healthy donors. Profiled with immunoSEQ multiplex PCR; TCRdb holds only in-frame clones, not every one. Found here are tens of thousands of clones, about 94% of them singletons; the top ten hold 2% to 2.5%. Sequenced: PBMCs. The receptors were gathered from a man between 18 and 35 years old in good health and CMV-seronegative. Each CDR3 is given with its conserved first and last residue.

TRBJ2-7,TRBV7-2,CASSSIGLAGEQYF
TRBJ1-2,TRBV29-1,CSVDDRGLYGYTF
TRBJ1-1,TRBV28,CASSPLGHVTTEAFF
TRBJ1-5,TRBV6-1,CASRQSNQPQHF
TRBJ2-2,TRBV2,CASSVWGLDTGELFF
TRBJ2-7,TRBV27,CASSRGHIYEQYF
TRBJ2-3,TRBV2,CASSIAGGADTQYF
TRBJ2-1,TRBV2,CASRLPGQDNNEQFF
TRBJ1-6,TRBV6-5,CASSSGHLNSPLHF
TRBJ2-7,TRBV11-2,CASSTLGQQGVHEQYF
TRBJ1-5,TRBV19,CASSIGRWQGGTGNQPQHF
TRBJ2-2,TRBV30,CAWSEGPTGTHTGELFF
TRBJ2-6,TRBV27,CASSSGTGANVLTF
TRBJ1-1,TRBV10-3,CAISVSGVNTEAFF
TRBJ1-2,TRBV28,CASSLGAYGYTF
TRBJ1-5,TRBV5-6,CASSRTGGNQPQHF
TRBJ2-2,TRBV28,CASSVTGYTGELFF
TRBJ1-4,TRBV10-3,CAISLDIWPNEKLFF
TRBJ2-1,TRBV6-5,CASTSESSYNEQFF
TRBJ1-1,TRBV10-2,CASRPENTEAFF
TRBJ1-2,TRBV28,CASSQIGTGGQGYTF
TRBJ1-5,TRBV6-1,CASSDRGQQPQHF
TRBJ2-2,TRBV2,CAMRASNTGELFF
TRBJ2-7,TRBV11-3,CASTRTGVSYEQYF
TRBJ2-3,TRBV25-1,CASSDGSVTDTQYF
TRBJ2-1,TRBV18,CASSPQREGYEQFF
TRBJ2-7,TRBV5-6,CASSQGLAYDYEQYF
TRBJ2-3,TRBV5-1,CASTRDWSTDTQYF